Presented here are 16 T cell receptor beta chains from one specimen sequenced in a study of T cell clonotyping in hematopoietic cell transplantation. The table came from immunoSEQ multiplex PCR; TCRdb's copy has only in-frame clones and leaves some out. The table shows about 11,000 clones, with 46% occurring only once. The sample was PBMCs, taken 30 days after allogeneic stem cell transplant. These TCRs come from a male patient aged 50 to 60 who had an allogeneic stem cell transplant from an unrelated donor, so the T cells may come from the graft donor. Some clones in this sample may be carry-over from other donors' samples.

The chain couples TRBV10-2 to TRBJ2-1; TRBD2 aligns across 11 bases. Trimming removed 6 bases from V and 4 bases from J; junction bases left unmatched: 2. CDR3 length: 14 residues. Germline CDR1 and CDR2: WSHSY and SAAADI. In nucleotides, the CDR3 is TGCGCCAGCAGACTAGCGGGAGCTTACAATGAGCAGTTCTTC. Amino acid sequence: CASRLAGAYNEQFF.

The V call is TRBV30, the J call TRBJ2-7; D is possibly TRBD1 (6 bases). The CDR3 has 13 residues. Germline V CDR1 and CDR2: GTSNPN, SVGIG (reference sequence). Trimming pared 2 bases from V and 6 bases from J, leaving 14 bases between. The CDR3 here is CAWSYREDGEQYF. The CDR3 DNA reads TGTGCCTGGAGTTACAGGGAAGACGGCGAGCAGTACTTC.

The chain joins TRBV28 to TRBJ1-5; TRBD1 might be the D (5 bases). CDR1 and CDR2 from the germline V gene are MDHEN and SYDVKM. The CDR3 consists of 17 residues. V lost 6 bases and J 5 bases, leaving 23 bases between the germline ends. CDR3 loop: CASSGVQGHSRDQPQHF. For the CDR3, the DNA is TGTGCCAGCAGCGGCGTTCAAGGACATTCGCGGGATCAGCCCCAGCATTTT.

J is TRBJ1-2 and V is TRBV7-9, with a possible D match to TRBD1 (6 bases). The V end was cut by 4 bases, the J end by 1 base, with 16 bases between. The germline gives CDR1 SEHNR, CDR2 FQNEAQ (reference sequence). The CDR3 contains 16 residues. The CDR3 DNA reads TGTGCCAGCAGCTCTTGGGTCCCCAGGGGTAACTATGGCTACACCTTC. Translating gives CASSSWVPRGNYGYTF.

This clone is categorized as medium-sized. This sequence joins TRBV2 and TRBJ2-2; 12 nucleotides line up with TRBD1. Germline V gene data show CDR1 as SNHLY and CDR2 as FYNNEI. The CDR3 is 13 residues long. The J segment lost 4 bases and the V segment lost 11 bases, leaving 2 bases of the junction unmatched. The CDR3 loop is CAGDRGLTGELFF. For the CDR3, the DNA is TGTGCCGGGGACAGGGGGCTCACCGGGGAGCTGTTTTTT.

The chain employs TRBV4-3 and TRBJ1-2; D call uncertain. V was trimmed by 2 bases and J by 1 base, leaving 11 bases between them. Germline lookup yields CDR1 LGHNA and CDR2 YSLEER. CDR3 size: 15 residues. The CDR3 loop reads CASSQWRQDNYGYTF. In DNA form, the CDR3 reads TGCGCCAGCAGCCAATGGAGGCAGGATAACTATGGCTACACCTTC.

The J gene is TRBJ1-3, the V gene TRBV5-6; D gene unclear. Trimming shortened V by 5 bases and J by 0 bases, and 9 bases separated the two germline ends. This CDR3 is 14 amino acids long. Germline V gene sequence: CDR1 SGHDT, CDR2 YYEEEE. CDR3 DNA sequence: TGTGCCAGCAGTACCGGGTCCTCTGGAAACACCATATATTTT. It specifies CASSTGSSGNTIYF.

The genes are TRBV7-2 and TRBJ2-5, with a tentative D call TRBD1 (5 bases). The CDR3 consists of 13 residues. Deletions cut 1 base from V and 2 bases from J, with 5 bases between. From germline, CDR1 is SGHTA and CDR2 FQGNSA. The chain's CDR3 is CASSLGQQETQYF. The CDR3 DNA reads as TGTGCCAGCAGCTTAGGACAGCAAGAGACCCAGTACTTC.

The CDR3, as DNA: TGTGCCAGCAGCCCTATACTAAGGGGGGCGCGGAACGAGCAGTACTTC. Its protein product is CASSPILRGARNEQYF. V is TRBV7-2 and J is TRBJ2-7; D is possibly TRBD1 or TRBD2 (6 bases each). The CDR3 covers 16 residues. CDR1 is SGHTA and CDR2 is FQGNSA in the germline V gene. With 5 bases removed from V and 5 bases from J, the gap between germline ends came to 22 bases.

The chain carries TRBV28 and TRBJ1-2; D is unclear. Trimming removed 1 base from V and 6 bases from J, with 3 bases in between. This CDR3 spans 11 amino acids. Per germline, CDR1 MDHEN and CDR2 SYDVKM. The DNA of the CDR3 is TGTGCCAGCAGTTTATTACATGGCTACACCTTC. Protein sequence: CASSLLHGYTF.

The genes are TRBV11-3 and TRBJ2-7; 10 bases match TRBD2. Germline V gene sequence: CDR1 SGHNT, CDR2 YENEEA. This CDR3 comprises 13 residues. With V trimmed by 6 bases and J by 5 bases, 4 bases remained unmatched. In DNA form, the CDR3 reads TGTGCCAGCAGGGCTAGCGGGAGCGACGAGCAGTACTTC. As protein: CASRASGSDEQYF.

This clone was found a few times. The chain combines TRBV5-1 with TRBJ2-1, with D possibly matching TRBD2 (5 bases). V was clipped by 6 bases and J by 4 bases, with 29 bases between them. The germline V gene has CDR1 SGHRS and CDR2 YFSETQ. CDR3 size: 19 residues. The CDR3 nucleotides read TGCGCCAGCACGTCTTCTATCTCGGGAACCACCAAAGAATACAATGAGCAGTTCTTC. Its translation: CASTSSISGTTKEYNEQFF.

The chain uses TRBV9 and TRBJ2-3; a weak D match, TRBD1 (5 bases). The CDR3 is 14 residues long. V was trimmed by 5 bases and J by 5 bases, leaving 15 bases between them. CDR1 and CDR2 from the germline V gene are SGDLS and YYNGEE. Here the CDR3 DNA reads TGTGCCAGCAGTTGGGCCAGCGACAGAGATACGCAGTATTTT. As protein: CASSWASDRDTQYF.

The chain is built from TRBV6-5 and TRBJ1-5, with D maybe TRBD1 (5 bases). Trimming shortened V by 6 bases and J by 1 base, and 10 bases separated the two germline ends. CDR1 is MNHEY and CDR2 is SVGAGI in the germline V gene. The CDR3 runs to 14 residues. The CDR3 DNA reads TGTGCCAGCAGGCAGGGTCTCAGCAATCAGCCCCAGCATTTT. Protein: CASRQGLSNQPQHF.

The chain has TRBV4-2 and TRBJ1-2, with unresolved D. Germline V gene sequence: CDR1 LGHNA, CDR2 YNFKEQ. The V end lost 4 bases, the J end lost 3 bases, and 15 bases lay between the germline ends. This CDR3 has 15 amino acids. CDR3 nucleotide sequence: TGTGCCAGCAGCCCTACACAAACATACGACTATGGCTACACCTTC. Protein product: CASSPTQTYDYGYTF.

This chain connects TRBV30 to TRBJ2-7; D may be TRBD2 (5 bases). This CDR3 is built from 15 residues. Trimming cost V 4 bases and J 0 bases, with 16 bases left between them. The germline V gene has CDR1 GTSNPN and CDR2 SVGIG (reference sequence). DNA for the CDR3: TGTGCCTGGATTTCTCGGACTTTGAGCTCCTACGAGCAGTACTTC. This gives the protein CAWISRTLSSYEQYF.